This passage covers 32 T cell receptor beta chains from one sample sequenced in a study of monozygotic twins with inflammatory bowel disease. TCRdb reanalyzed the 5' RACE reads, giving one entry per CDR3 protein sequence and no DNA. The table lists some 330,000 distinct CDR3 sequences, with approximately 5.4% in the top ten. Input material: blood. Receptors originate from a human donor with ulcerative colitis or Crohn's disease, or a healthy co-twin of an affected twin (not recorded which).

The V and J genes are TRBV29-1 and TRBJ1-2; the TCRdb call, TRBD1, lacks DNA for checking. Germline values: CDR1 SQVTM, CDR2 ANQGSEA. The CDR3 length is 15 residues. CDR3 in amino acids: CSVVNTGAGDYGYTF.

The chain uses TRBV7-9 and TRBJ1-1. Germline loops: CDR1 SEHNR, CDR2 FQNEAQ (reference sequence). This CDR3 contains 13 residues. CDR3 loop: CASSFETGTEAFF.

The chain's CDR3 is CSARDPGQGAHEQYF. This chain uses TRBV20-1 with TRBJ2-7; TCRdb reports TRBD1, a call that lacks DNA to check it against. The V gene's germline CDR1 is DFQATT and CDR2 SNEGSKA (reference sequence). The CDR3 has 15 residues.

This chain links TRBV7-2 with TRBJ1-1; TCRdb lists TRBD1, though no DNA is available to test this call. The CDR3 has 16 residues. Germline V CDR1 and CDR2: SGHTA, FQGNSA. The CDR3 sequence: CASSPPGGRVVTEAFF.

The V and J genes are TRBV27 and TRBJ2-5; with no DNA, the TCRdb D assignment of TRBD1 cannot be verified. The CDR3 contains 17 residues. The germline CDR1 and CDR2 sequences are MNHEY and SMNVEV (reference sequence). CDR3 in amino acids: CASSLSGQGHRPETQYF.

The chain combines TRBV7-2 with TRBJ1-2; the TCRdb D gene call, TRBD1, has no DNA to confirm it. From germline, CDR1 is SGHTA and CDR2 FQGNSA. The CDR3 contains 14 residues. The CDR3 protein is CASSYRQGRSGYTF.

The CDR3 sequence: CSALSGRANEQFF. This chain links TRBV20-1 with TRBJ2-1; lacking DNA, the TRBD2 call made by TCRdb goes unchecked. CDR1 and CDR2 from the germline V gene are DFQATT and SNEGSKA (reference sequence). The CDR3 is 13 amino acids.

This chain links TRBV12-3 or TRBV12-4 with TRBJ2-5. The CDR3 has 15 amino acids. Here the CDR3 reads CASSFFYRMQETQYF.

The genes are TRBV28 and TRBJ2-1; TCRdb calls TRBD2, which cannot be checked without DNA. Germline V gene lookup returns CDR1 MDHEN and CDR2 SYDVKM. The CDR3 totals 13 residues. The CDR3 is CASITGLNNEQFF.

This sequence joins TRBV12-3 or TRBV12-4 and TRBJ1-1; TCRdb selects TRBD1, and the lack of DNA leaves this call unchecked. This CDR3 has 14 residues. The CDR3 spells CASRRQGASTEAFF.

The CDR3 spells CASRKGDRVGNQPQHF. The chain carries TRBV27 and TRBJ1-5; there is no DNA to check the TCRdb D call of TRBD1. This CDR3 is built from 16 residues. The germline V gene has CDR1 MNHEY and CDR2 SMNVEV (reference sequence).

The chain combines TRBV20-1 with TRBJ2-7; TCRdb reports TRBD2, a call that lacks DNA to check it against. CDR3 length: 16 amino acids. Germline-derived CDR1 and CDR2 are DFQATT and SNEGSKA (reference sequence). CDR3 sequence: CSARLSGRAGAYEQYF.

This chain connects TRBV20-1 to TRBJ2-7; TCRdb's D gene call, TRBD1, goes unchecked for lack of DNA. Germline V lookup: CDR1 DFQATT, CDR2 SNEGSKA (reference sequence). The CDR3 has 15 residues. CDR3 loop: CSARFGTLTSYEQYF.

The CDR3 loop is CASSLDSAGKTQYF. The chain uses TRBV7-2 and TRBJ2-5; the D call of TRBD2 rests on TCRdb alone, since no DNA is present to check it. This CDR3 contains 14 residues. Germline loops: CDR1 SGHTA, CDR2 FQGNSA. Full variable domain (missing parts from reference TRBV7-2 and TRBJ2-5): GAGVSQSPSNKVTEKGKDVELRCDPISGHTALYWYRQSLGQGLEFLIYFQGNSAPDKSGLPSDRFSAERTGGSVSTLTIQRTQQEDSAVYLCASSLDSAGKTQYFGPGTRLLVL.

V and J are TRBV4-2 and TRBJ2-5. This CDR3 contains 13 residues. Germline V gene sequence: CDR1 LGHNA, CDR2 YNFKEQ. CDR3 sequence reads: CASSSPDQETQYF.

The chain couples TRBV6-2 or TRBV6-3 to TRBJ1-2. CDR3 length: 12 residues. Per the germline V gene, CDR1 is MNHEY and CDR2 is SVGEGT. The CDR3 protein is CASRDDGPGYTF.

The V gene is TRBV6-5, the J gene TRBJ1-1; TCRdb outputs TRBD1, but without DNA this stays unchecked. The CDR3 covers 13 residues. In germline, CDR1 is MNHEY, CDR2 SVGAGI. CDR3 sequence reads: CASSFGQPSEAFF.

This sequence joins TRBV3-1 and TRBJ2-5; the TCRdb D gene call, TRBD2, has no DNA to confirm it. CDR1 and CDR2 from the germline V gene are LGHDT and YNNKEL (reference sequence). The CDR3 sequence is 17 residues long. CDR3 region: CASSQDFGTSGRETQYF.

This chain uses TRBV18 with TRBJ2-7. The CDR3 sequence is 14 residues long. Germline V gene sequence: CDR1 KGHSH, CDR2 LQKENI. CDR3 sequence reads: CASSPSGGLGEQYF.

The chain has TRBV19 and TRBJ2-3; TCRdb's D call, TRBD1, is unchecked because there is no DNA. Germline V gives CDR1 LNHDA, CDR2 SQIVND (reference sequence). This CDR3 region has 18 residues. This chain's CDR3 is CASSFTRKGGLGTDTQYF. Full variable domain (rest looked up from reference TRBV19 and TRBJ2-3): DGGITQSPKYLFRKEGQNVTLSCEQNLNHDAMYWYRQDPGQGLRLIYYSQIVNDFQKGDIAEGYSVSREKKESFPLTVTSAQKNPTAFYLCASSFTRKGGLGTDTQYFGPGTRLTVL.

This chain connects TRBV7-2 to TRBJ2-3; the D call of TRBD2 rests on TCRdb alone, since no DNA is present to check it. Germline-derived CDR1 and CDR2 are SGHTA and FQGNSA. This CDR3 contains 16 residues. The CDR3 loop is CASSSTSGRRTDTQYF.

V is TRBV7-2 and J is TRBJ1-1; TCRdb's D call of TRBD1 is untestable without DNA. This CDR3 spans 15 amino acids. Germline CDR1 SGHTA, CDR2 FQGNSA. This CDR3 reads CASSLIPGGNTEAFF.

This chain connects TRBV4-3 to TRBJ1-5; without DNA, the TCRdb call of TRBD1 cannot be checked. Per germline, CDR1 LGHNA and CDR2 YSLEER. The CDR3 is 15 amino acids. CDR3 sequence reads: CASSQDGGAGQPQHF.

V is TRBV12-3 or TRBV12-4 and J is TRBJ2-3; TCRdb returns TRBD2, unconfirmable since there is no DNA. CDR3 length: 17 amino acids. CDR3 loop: CASSPPGLAGGKDTQYF.

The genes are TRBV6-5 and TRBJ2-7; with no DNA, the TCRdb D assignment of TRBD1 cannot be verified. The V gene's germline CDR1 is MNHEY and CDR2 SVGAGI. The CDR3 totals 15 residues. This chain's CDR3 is CASSYRGGAPYEQYF.

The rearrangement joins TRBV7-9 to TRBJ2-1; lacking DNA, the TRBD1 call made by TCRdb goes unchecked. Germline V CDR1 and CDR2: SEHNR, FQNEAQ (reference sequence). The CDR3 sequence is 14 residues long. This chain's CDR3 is CASSRQGSYNEQFF.

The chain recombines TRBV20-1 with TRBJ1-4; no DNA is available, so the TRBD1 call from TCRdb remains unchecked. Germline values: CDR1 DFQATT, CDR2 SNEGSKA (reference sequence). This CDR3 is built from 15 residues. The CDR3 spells CSARGSVRGSEKLFF.

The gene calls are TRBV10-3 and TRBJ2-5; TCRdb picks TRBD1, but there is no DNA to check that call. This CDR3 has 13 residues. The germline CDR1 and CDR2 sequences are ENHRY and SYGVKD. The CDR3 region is CAIRGRPQETQYF.

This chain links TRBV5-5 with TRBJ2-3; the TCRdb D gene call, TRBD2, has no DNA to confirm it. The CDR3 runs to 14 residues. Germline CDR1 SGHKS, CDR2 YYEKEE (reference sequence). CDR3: CASSLIREADTQYF.

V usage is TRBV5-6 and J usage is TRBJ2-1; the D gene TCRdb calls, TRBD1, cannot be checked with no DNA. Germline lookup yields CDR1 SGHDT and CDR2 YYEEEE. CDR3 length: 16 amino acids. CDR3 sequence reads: CASSLKGRRTYNEQFF.

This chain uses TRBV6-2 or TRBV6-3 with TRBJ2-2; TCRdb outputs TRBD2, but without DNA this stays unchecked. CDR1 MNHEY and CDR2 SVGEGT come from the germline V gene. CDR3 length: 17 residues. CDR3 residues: CASQRTSGRVNTGELFF.

CDR3: CASSKEGGRGTNEKLFF. The genes are TRBV21-1 and TRBJ1-4; TCRdb designates TRBD1, a call that cannot be tested without DNA. TRBV21-1 is given as a pseudogene. The CDR3 consists of 17 residues.